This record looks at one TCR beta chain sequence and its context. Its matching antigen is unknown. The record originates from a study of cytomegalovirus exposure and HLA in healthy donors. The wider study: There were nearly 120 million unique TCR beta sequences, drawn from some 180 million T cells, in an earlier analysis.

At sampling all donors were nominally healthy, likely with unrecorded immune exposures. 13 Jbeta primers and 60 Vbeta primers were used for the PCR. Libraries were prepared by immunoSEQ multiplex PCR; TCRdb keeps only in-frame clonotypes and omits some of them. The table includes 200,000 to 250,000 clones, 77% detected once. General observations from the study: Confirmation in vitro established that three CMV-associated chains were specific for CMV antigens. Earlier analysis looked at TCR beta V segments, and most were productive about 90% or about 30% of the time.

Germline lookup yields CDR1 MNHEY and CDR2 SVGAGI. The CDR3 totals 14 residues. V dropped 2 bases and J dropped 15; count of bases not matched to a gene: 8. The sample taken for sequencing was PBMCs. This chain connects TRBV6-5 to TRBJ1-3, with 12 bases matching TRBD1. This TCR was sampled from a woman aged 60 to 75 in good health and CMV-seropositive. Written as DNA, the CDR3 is TGTGCCAGCAGTTACACAGGGACAGGGGGCCACACATATTTT. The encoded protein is CASSYTGTGGHTYF.